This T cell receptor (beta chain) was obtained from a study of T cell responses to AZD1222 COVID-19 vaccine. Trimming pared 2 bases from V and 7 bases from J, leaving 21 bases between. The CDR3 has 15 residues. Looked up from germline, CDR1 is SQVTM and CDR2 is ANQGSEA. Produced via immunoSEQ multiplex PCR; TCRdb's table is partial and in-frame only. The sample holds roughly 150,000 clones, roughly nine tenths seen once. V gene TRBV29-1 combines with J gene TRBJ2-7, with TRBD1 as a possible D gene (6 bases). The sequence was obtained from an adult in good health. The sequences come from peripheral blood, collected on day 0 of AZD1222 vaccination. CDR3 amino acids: CSVEKSGGLRGEQYF. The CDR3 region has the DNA TGCAGCGTTGAAAAATCAGGCGGATTGAGGGGGGAGCAGTACTTC.